The TCR beta chain under discussion was sequenced for a study of technical replicates of blood from a few donors. This clone was observed a few times. This table comes from immunoSEQ multiplex PCR, and its TCRdb copy is limited to in-frame clones, with some not included. The data contain roughly 65,000 clones, around 85% of them singletons. This sequence originates from a human donor in good health. Some clones in this sample may be carry-over from other donors' samples. Input material: PBMCs.

CDR3 nucleotides: TGTGCCAGTAGTATATTCGGGGAGCTGAATCAGCCCCAGCATTTT. As protein: CASSIFGELNQPQHF. The rearrangement joins TRBV19 to TRBJ1-5; D is ambiguous. The CDR3 covers 15 residues. The germline CDR1 and CDR2 sequences are LNHDA and SQIVND (reference sequence). Trimming shortened V by 2 bases and J by 4 bases, and 12 bases separated the two germline ends.